The 14 T cell receptor beta chains below all came from one sample that was sequenced in a study of blood T cell repertoires in COVID-19 (TCRdb year 2020). The library relied on the immunoSEQ multiplex PCR assay. In its TCRdb copy, this immuneACCESS table keeps in-frame sequences only and misses some clones. Where compared with another copy, unresolved V genes explain less than half of these, and the others have no known cause. This sample comprises roughly 330,000 clones, 87% of them detected only once. Approximately 5.3% of the sample is held by the ten biggest clonotypes. Input material: PBMCs or T cells enriched from blood (not recorded which). These receptor sequences come from a woman in her thirties who had recovered from COVID-19.

This chain joins TRBV3-1 (or the pseudogene TRBV3-2) and TRBJ1-5; 12 bases map to TRBD1. The germline CDR1 and CDR2 sequences are LGHDT and YNNKEL (reference sequence). This CDR3 has 17 residues. V gave up 5 bases and J gave up 1 base; unmatched junction bases: 6. CDR3: CASSSGTGGLSNQPQHF. For the CDR3, the DNA is TGTGCCAGCAGCTCCGGGACAGGGGGCTTGAGCAATCAGCCCCAGCATTTT.

V is TRBV6-5 and J is TRBJ1-1; 8 bases match TRBD1. The V gene's germline CDR1 is MNHEY and CDR2 SVGAGI. After removal of 6 bases from V and 11 bases from J, the junction contained 8 bases not matched to a gene. This CDR3 spans 12 amino acids. This CDR3 reads CASSRRGQRAFF. The CDR3 DNA reads TGTGCCAGCAGCCGCAGGGGGCAGAGGGCTTTCTTT.

This rearrangement joins TRBV12-3 or TRBV12-4 to TRBJ1-2, with D possibly being TRBD1 (6 bases). V was clipped by 6 bases and J by 5 bases, with 10 bases between them. This CDR3 has 12 amino acids. This CDR3 is CASSPTGYGYTF. Written as DNA, the CDR3 is TGTGCCAGCAGCCCGACAGGATATGGCTACACCTTC.

The chain is built from TRBV5-1 and TRBJ1-2, with 11 bases that match TRBD1. CDR3 size: 18 residues. The junction had 14 bases not matched to a gene; V was cut back by 0 bases and J by 7 bases. Germline values: CDR1 SGHRS, CDR2 YFSETQ. The chain's CDR3 is CASSLDGQGAAGFRGYTF. CDR3 nucleotide sequence: TGCGCCAGCAGCTTGGATGGACAGGGGGCTGCCGGGTTTCGTGGCTACACCTTC.

CDR3 region: CASRQGGRNSPLHF. CDR3 nucleotides: TGTGCCAGCAGACAAGGGGGCCGGAATTCACCCCTCCACTTT. The rearrangement uses TRBV11-2 and TRBJ1-6; 7 nucleotides agree with TRBD1. The V segment lost 6 bases and the J segment 7 bases; nucleotides outside the gene matches: 6. Looked up from germline, CDR1 is SGHAT and CDR2 is FQNNGV. The CDR3 consists of 14 residues.

This clone was counted between two and nine times. The V and J genes are TRBV9 and TRBJ1-2; D is ambiguous. Trimming cost V 4 bases and J 8 bases, with 15 bases left between them. The CDR3 totals 13 residues. Germline-derived CDR1 and CDR2 are SGDLS and YYNGEE. The CDR3 sequence is CASSLAPGVGYTF. The CDR3 bases are TGTGCCAGCAGCCTGGCTCCTGGAGTAGGCTACACCTTC. The full variable domain, its missing parts supplied by reference TRBV9 and TRBJ1-2, is DSGVTQTPKHLITATGQRVTLRCSPRSGDLSVYWYQQSLDQGLQFLIQYYNGEERAKGNILERFSAQQFPDLHSELNLSSLELGDSALYFCASSLAPGVGYTFGSGTRLTVV.

The chain uses TRBV10-2 and TRBJ2-5, with D possibly TRBD2 on 5 matching bases. Germline values: CDR1 WSHSY, CDR2 SAAADI. Trimming stripped 4 bases from V and 4 bases from J, with 16 bases between. The CDR3 has 15 residues. CDR3 loop: CASSATGYGGETQYF. CDR3 nucleotide sequence: TGCGCCAGCAGTGCGACGGGGTACGGCGGAGAGACCCAGTACTTC.

The chain couples TRBV3-1 (or the pseudogene TRBV3-2) to TRBJ2-7, with TRBD1 identical over 8 bases. With 1 base clipped from V and 2 bases from J, the junction kept 7 bases outside the gene matches. Looked up from germline, CDR1 is LGHDT and CDR2 is YNNKEL (reference sequence). The CDR3 is 16 residues long. CDR3 protein: CASSQGQGFIPYEQYF. The CDR3 nucleotides are TGTGCCAGCAGCCAAGGACAGGGGTTCATCCCCTACGAGCAGTACTTC.

The chain uses TRBV2 and TRBJ1-2; D is unclear. The V end was cut by 0 bases, the J end by 2 bases, with 7 bases between. CDR1 and CDR2 (germline): SNHLY, FYNNEI. CDR3 length equals 14 residues. CDR3 sequence reads: CASSEARQNYGYTF. In nucleotides, the CDR3 is TGTGCCAGCAGTGAAGCGCGGCAGAACTATGGCTACACCTTC.

This CDR3 is CAIRMTGGPEAFF. CDR3 DNA: TGTGCCATCAGAATGACAGGGGGCCCTGAAGCTTTCTTT. The chain uses TRBV10-3 and TRBJ1-1; 10 bases line up with TRBD1. V shed 6 bases, J shed 6 bases, and the junction held 4 bases outside the gene matches. The CDR3 has 13 residues. Germline V lookup: CDR1 ENHRY, CDR2 SYGVKD.

V gene TRBV2 combines with J gene TRBJ2-7; 9 bases align to TRBD2. The CDR3 runs to 17 residues. Germline CDR1 reads SNHLY; CDR2 reads FYNNEI. The V gene end was trimmed by 3 bases and the J gene end by 5 bases; junction bases not matched to a gene: 14. The CDR3 DNA is TGTGCCAGCAGTGAGGAGCCTAGCGGGGTTTATAGTGACGAGCAGTACTTC. This codes for CASSEEPSGVYSDEQYF. The variable domain in full, completed from reference TRBV2 and TRBJ2-7, reads EPEVTQTPSHQVTQMGQEVILRCVPISNHLYFYWYRQILGQKVEFLVSFYNNEISEKSEIFDDQFSVERPDGSNFTLKIRSTKLEDSAMYFCASSEEPSGVYSDEQYFGPGTRLTVT.

The V call is TRBV5-1, the J call TRBJ2-5; no firm D call. Deletions cut 0 bases from V and 3 bases from J, with 9 bases between. In germline, CDR1 is SGHRS, CDR2 YFSETQ. The CDR3 totals 14 residues. CDR3 sequence reads: CASSLENPEETQYF. Here the CDR3 DNA reads TGCGCCAGCAGCTTGGAGAATCCGGAAGAGACCCAGTACTTC.

This clone was seen a handful of times. CDR3 DNA sequence: TGCAGCGCCCTAGAAGGAAACACCATATATTTT. It encodes CSALEGNTIYF. This rearrangement joins TRBV29-1 to TRBJ1-3; the D is unclear. Per the germline V gene, CDR1 is SQVTM and CDR2 is ANQGSEA. This CDR3 has 11 amino acids. Trimming removed 7 bases at V and 4 bases at J, with 8 bases between. The whole variable domain, remainder taken from reference TRBV29-1 and TRBJ1-3, is SAVISQKPSRDICQRGTSLTIQCQVDSQVTMMFWYRQQPGQSLTLIATANQGSEATYESGFVIDKFPISRPNLTFSTLTVSNMSPEDSSIYLCSALEGNTIYFGEGSWLTVV.

V gene TRBV6-6 combines with J gene TRBJ1-5; TRBD1 is a possible D gene (6 bases). Germline V lookup: CDR1 MNHNY, CDR2 SVGAGI (reference sequence). V shed 6 bases and J shed 4 bases, with 22 bases lying between them. There are 17 residues in the CDR3. The CDR3, as DNA: TGTGCCAGCAGCCGAACCTTGGACAGCCGGGATAATCAGCCCCAGCATTTT. It encodes CASSRTLDSRDNQPQHF.